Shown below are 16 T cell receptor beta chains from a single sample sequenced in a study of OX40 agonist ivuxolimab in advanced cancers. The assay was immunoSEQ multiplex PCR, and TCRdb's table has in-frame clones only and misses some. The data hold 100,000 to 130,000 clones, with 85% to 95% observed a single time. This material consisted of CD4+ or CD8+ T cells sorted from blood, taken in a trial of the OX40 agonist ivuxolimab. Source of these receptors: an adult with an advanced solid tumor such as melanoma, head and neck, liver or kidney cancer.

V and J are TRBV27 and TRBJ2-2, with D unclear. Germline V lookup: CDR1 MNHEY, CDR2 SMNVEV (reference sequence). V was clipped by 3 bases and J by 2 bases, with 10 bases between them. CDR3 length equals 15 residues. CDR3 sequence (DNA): TGTGCCAGCAGTTTCGATCCCCCCAACACCGGGGAGCTGTTTTTT. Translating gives CASSFDPPNTGELFF.

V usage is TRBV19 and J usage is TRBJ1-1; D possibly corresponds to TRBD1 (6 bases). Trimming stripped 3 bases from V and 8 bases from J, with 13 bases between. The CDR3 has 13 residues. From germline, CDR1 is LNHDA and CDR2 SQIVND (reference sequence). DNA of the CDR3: TGTGCCAGTAGTATCGCTCGACAGGTCGAAGCTTTCTTT. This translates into CASSIARQVEAFF.

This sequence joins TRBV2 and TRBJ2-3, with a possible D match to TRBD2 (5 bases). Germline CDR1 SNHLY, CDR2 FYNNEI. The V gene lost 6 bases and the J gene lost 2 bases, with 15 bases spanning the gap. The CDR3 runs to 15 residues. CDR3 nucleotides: TGTGCCAGCAGCGAGACTACGGGCCTCACAGATACGCAGTATTTT. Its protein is CASSETTGLTDTQYF. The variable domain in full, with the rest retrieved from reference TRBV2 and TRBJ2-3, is EPEVTQTPSHQVTQMGQEVILRCVPISNHLYFYWYRQILGQKVEFLVSFYNNEISEKSEIFDDQFSVERPDGSNFTLKIRSTKLEDSAMYFCASSETTGLTDTQYFGPGTRLTVL.

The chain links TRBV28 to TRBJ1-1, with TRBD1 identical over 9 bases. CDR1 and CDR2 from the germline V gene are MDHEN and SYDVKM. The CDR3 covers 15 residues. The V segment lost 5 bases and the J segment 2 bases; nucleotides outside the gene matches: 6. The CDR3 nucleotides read TGTGCCAGCAGTATCCCGGGACAGGGTAACACTGAAGCTTTCTTT. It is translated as CASSIPGQGNTEAFF.

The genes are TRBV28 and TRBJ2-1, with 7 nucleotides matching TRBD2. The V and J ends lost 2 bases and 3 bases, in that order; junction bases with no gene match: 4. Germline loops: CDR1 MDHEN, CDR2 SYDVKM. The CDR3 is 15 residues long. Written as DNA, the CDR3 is TGTGCCAGCAGTTTAACGGGAGGAAGCTACAATGAGCAGTTCTTC. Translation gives CASSLTGGSYNEQFF.

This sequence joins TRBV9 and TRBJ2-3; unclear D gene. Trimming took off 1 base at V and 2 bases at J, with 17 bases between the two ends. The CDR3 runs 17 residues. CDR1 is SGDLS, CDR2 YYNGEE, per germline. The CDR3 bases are TGTGCCAGCAGCGTACCTTCCGGGCCCTCCAACACAGATACGCAGTATTTT. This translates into CASSVPSGPSNTDTQYF.

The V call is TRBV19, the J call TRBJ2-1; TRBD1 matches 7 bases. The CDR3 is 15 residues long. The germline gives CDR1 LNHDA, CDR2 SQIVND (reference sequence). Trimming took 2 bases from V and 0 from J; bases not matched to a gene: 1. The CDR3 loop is CASSIQGVSYNEQFF. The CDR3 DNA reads TGTGCCAGTAGTATACAGGGGGTCTCCTACAATGAGCAGTTCTTC. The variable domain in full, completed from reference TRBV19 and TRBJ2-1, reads DGGITQSPKYLFRKEGQNVTLSCEQNLNHDAMYWYRQDPGQGLRLIYYSQIVNDFQKGDIAEGYSVSREKKESFPLTVTSAQKNPTAFYLCASSIQGVSYNEQFFGPGTRLTVL.

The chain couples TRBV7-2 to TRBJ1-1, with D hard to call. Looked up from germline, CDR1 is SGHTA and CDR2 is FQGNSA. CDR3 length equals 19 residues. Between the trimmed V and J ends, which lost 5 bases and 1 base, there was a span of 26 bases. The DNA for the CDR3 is TGTGCCAGCAGCCCTAGAGGAGGGTACGCCCCCGTCAAGAACACTGAAGCTTTCTTT. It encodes CASSPRGGYAPVKNTEAFF.

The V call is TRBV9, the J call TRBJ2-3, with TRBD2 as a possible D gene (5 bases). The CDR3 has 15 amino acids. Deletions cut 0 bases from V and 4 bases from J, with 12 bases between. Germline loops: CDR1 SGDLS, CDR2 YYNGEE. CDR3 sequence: CASSVVGRSADTQYF. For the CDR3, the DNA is TGTGCCAGCAGCGTAGTCGGTCGTAGCGCAGATACGCAGTATTTT.

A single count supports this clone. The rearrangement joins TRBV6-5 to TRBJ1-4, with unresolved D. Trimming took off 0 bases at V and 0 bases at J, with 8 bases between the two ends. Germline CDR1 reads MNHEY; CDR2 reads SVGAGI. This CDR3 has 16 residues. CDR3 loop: CASSYSFTATNEKLFF. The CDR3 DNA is TGTGCCAGCAGTTACTCTTTCACCGCAACTAATGAAAAACTGTTTTTT.

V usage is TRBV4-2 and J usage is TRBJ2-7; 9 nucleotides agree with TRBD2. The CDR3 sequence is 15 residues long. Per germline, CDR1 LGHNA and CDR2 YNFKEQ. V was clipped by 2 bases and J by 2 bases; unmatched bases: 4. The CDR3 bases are TGTGCCAGCAGCCAACAGACTAGCGGCACCTACGAGCAGTACTTC. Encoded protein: CASSQQTSGTYEQYF.

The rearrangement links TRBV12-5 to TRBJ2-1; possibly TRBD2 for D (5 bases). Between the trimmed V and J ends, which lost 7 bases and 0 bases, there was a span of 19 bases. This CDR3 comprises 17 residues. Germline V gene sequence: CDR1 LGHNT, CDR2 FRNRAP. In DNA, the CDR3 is TGTGCTAGTGCCCCACCCCCCGGGAACCCCTCCTACAATGAGCAGTTCTTC. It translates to CASAPPPGNPSYNEQFF.

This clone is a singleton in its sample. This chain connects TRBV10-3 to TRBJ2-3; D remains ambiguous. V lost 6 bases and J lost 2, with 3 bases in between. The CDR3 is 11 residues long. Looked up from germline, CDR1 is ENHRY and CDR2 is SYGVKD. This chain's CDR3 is CAIRDTDTQYF. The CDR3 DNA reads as TGTGCCATCAGGGACACAGATACGCAGTATTTT.

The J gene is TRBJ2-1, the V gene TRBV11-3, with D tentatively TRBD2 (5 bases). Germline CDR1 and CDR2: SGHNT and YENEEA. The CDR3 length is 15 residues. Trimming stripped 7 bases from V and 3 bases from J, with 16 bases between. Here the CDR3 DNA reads TGTGCCAGCACCCCGCGGGCGGGTTACTACAATGAGCAGTTCTTC. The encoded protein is CASTPRAGYYNEQFF.

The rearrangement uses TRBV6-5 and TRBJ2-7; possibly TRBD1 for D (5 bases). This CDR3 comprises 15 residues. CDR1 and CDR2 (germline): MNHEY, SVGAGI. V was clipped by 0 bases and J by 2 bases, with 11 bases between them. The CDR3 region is CASSYSYRSAYEQYF. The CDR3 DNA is TGTGCCAGCAGTTACTCGTACAGGTCTGCCTACGAGCAGTACTTC.

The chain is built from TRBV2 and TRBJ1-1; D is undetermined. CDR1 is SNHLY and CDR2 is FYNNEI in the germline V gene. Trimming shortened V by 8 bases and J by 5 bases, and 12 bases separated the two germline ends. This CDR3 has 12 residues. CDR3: CASSIRGTEAFF. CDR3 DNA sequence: TGTGCCAGCTCCATTCGGGGAACTGAAGCTTTCTTT.